The 10 T cell receptor beta chains presented below share a single source sample, sequenced in a study of T-cell memory formation after mild COVID-19. TCRdb redid the calling of the 5' RACE reads with MiXCR, one entry per CDR3 protein. The table records about 340,000 distinct CDR3 sequences, 20% to 25% of them present only once. The source material was PBMCs or a T cell subset sorted from them (not recorded which). These receptors were obtained from a man aged 18 to 30 who had mild COVID-19 (a few samples of this study predate the infection). Cell type and time point are not known.

The rearrangement uses TRBV11-2 and TRBJ2-2, with D hard to call. Trimming left V 0 bases short and J 0 bases short, with 11 bases between. CDR3 length: 17 residues. CDR1 SGHAT and CDR2 FQNNGV come from the germline V gene. The CDR3 DNA is TGTGCCAGCAGCTTAGACCCCTGGACCACGAACACCGGGGAGCTGTTTTTT. This encodes CASSLDPWTTNTGELFF.

This clonotype turned up a few times. The chain couples TRBV18 to TRBJ1-5, with D possibly TRBD1 on 5 matching bases. CDR1 and CDR2 (germline): KGHSH, LQKENI. The CDR3 has 12 residues. Trimming removed 10 bases at V and 7 bases at J, with 14 bases between. CDR3 region: CATRGVGQPQHF. Here the CDR3 DNA reads TGTGCCACGCGGGGGGTGGGCCAGCCCCAGCATTTT. Full variable domain (outside the CDR3, taken from reference TRBV18 and TRBJ1-5): NAGVMQNPRHLVRRRGQEARLRCSPMKGHSHVYWYRQLPEEGLKFMVYLQKENIIDESGMPKERFSAEFPKEGPSILRIQQVVRGDSAAYFCATRGVGQPQHFGDGTRLSIL.

This clonotype was recorded a few times. The chain carries TRBV5-6 and TRBJ2-1; possibly TRBD1 or TRBD2 for D (5 bases each). CDR3 length: 15 residues. Germline V gene sequence: CDR1 SGHDT, CDR2 YYEEEE. With 0 bases removed from V and 2 bases from J, the gap between germline ends came to 9 bases. CDR3 DNA: TGTGCCAGCAGCTTGGAGGGACGGCCCTACAATGAGCAGTTCTTC. Amino acid sequence: CASSLEGRPYNEQFF.

This clonotype occurred a few times. This chain uses TRBV6-9 with TRBJ1-5; D not certain. The germline gives CDR1 MNHGY, CDR2 SVAAGI. Trimming stripped 11 bases from V and 6 bases from J, with 20 bases between. The CDR3 consists of 14 residues. The CDR3 sequence: CAGPDCRESQPQHF. In DNA, the CDR3 is TGTGCCGGGCCGGACTGTCGGGAATCTCAGCCCCAGCATTTT.

In this sample, this clonotype turned up a few times. V and J are TRBV7-2 and TRBJ1-5, with 7 bases aligning to TRBD1. The germline CDR1 and CDR2 sequences are SGHTA and FQGNSA. This CDR3 is 14 amino acids long. V lost 5 bases to trimming and J lost 7 bases; unmatched junction nucleotides: 8. CDR3 sequence (DNA): TGTGCCAGCAGCCTGAACAGGGGAGAACAGCCCCAGCATTTT. Protein product: CASSLNRGEQPQHF.

Here the CDR3 reads CASSLAGGHGAFF. CDR3 bases: TGTGCCAGCAGCTTAGCGGGGGGGCATGGAGCTTTCTTT. V usage is TRBV7-8 and J usage is TRBJ1-1; the D gene is possibly TRBD1 (6 bases). The CDR3 extends over 13 amino acids. Trimming removed 0 bases from V and 10 bases from J, with 12 bases in between. Germline CDR1 SGHVS, CDR2 FQNEAQ.

In its sample, this clonotype was seen a few times. DNA for the CDR3: TGTGCCAGCAGCCAGACAGGACCCGGAGAGACCCAGTACTTC. Its translation: CASSQTGPGETQYF. The rearrangement links TRBV7-9 to TRBJ2-5; D is possibly TRBD1 (6 bases). The CDR3 sequence is 14 residues long. Trimming stripped 5 bases from V and 4 bases from J, with 14 bases between. CDR1 and CDR2 from the germline V gene are SEHNR and FQNEAQ (reference sequence).

This clonotype was seen ten or more times. The chain uses TRBV12-3 or TRBV12-4 and TRBJ2-3; 7 nucleotides align to TRBD1. This CDR3 spans 12 amino acids. With 6 bases clipped from V and 6 bases from J, the junction kept 3 bases outside the gene matches. The CDR3, as DNA: TGTGCCAGCAGCCCACAGGGGGATACGCAGTATTTT. This encodes CASSPQGDTQYF.

This rearrangement joins TRBV7-2 to TRBJ1-1; a weak D match, TRBD1 (6 bases). The CDR3 contains 14 residues. The V gene lost 3 bases and the J gene lost 7 bases, with 15 bases spanning the gap. CDR1 is SGHTA, CDR2 FQGNSA, per germline. The CDR3 region is CASSLKGGSVEAFF. The CDR3 bases are TGTGCCAGCAGCTTGAAAGGGGGTTCGGTTGAAGCTTTCTTT.

This sequence joins TRBV7-2 and TRBJ2-1; 8 bases line up with TRBD2. Germline V CDR1 and CDR2: SGHTA, FQGNSA. This CDR3 has 15 amino acids. Trimming cost V 0 bases and J 6 bases; bases outside gene matches: 4. DNA for the CDR3: TGTGCCAGCAGCTTAGCCGGGACTAGAGGCAATGAGCAGTTCTTC. Amino acids: CASSLAGTRGNEQFF.